This entry features one T cell receptor beta chain sequence. It has no known antigen specificity. Qualities for individual bases were not recorded, and no much larger clone is one base off. On a MiSeq, deep resolution sequencing aimed for a depth between 1 in 1 million and 1 in 200,000 T cells, with each clonotype covered around 10x on average. The immunoSEQ hsTCRB Kit was used to generate the TCR beta libraries. In the authors' own workflow: The data were analyzed with ImmunoSEQ Analyzer and ImmunoSEQ Data Assistant, and V, D and J gene assignments followed IMGT definitions. Clonality, which ranges from 0 to 1, was calculated by subtracting the normalized Shannon entropy of productive rearrangement frequencies from one. Only overrepresented clonotypes making up at least 0.05% of the repertoire of each patient were included in the public clonotype analysis. Repertoires from about a dozen age-matched healthy donors in immuneACCESS were used as clonality controls. TCRdb stores this immuneACCESS table with in-frame sequences only. Part of the clones is absent; in the studies checked, under half of the shortfall reflects unresolved V genes, and no reason is known for the rest. The DNA was the basis for D and trimming; V, J and clone size are from that table. The sample yields roughly 130,000 clones; approximately 90% were counted once. The top ten clonotypes cover 11% of the sample.

Trimming removed 4 bases from V and 6 bases from J, leaving 13 bases between the germline ends. Including the terminal cysteine and phenylalanine, the CDR3 comprises 14 residues. The only DNA kept is the CDR3, 42 bases in frame from the first base. From a lookup of the germline V gene, CDR1 and CDR2 are SGHDN and FVKESK. The data were obtained in a study of cytotoxic CD8 clonotypes in ibrutinib-treated CLL (dated by TCRdb to 2020 to 2022). About the investigation overall: In this cohort, some 16 patients were treatment-naive and 11 to 12 were relapsed/refractory, while under 18 had unmutated IGHV. Samples at response were collected after a median of about twelve months of treatment, with a range of roughly 6 to 40 months. Cryopreserved peripheral blood mononuclear cells were collected before treatment, at response, and at either disease progression or sustained remission. Every remission and progressive disease sample was obtained while ibrutinib was still being received by the patients. Samples averaged about 260,000 productive templates and approximately 100,000 productive rearrangements. Longitudinal samples were available for about 30% of the 86 trial participants. Partial responses were observed in roughly 25 patients and complete responses in 2; after a median follow-up of roughly 62 months, remission was maintained in 15 or so patients and progression was observed in some twelve. The paper as a whole reports these results and caveats: At baseline, clonality was higher than in age-matched healthy donors and showed a strong correlation with circulating CD8+ T-cell counts. Public clonotypes were found to be uncommon and were observed to contract or remain stable during treatment; the increase in clonality was shown to reflect expansion of private clonotypes at ibrutinib response. Sampling times were not matched between sustained-remission and progressing patients, and lymph node repertoires were not studied. Clonality increased at ibrutinib response, stayed stable in sustained remission, and fell back toward baseline at progression.

The sample's time point, from its label and the paper: about eleven months on ibrutinib. For TCR beta library preparation, around 1.9 micrograms of genomic DNA were extracted from the cryopreserved PBMCs. High-throughput TCR beta sequencing was performed on longitudinal blood samples from CLL patients receiving ibrutinib monotherapy. The patients took part in an open-label, single-center phase 2 trial of ibrutinib monotherapy. The receptor's source is a human donor with chronic lymphocytic leukemia. Source: PBMCs, taken after 12 months of ibrutinib treatment. The sequence links TRBV14 to TRBJ2-1; too little of a D gene remains to name it. The CDR3 region reads CASSLADWLNEQFF. In nucleotide form, the sequence is TGTGCCAGCAGCCTCGCCGACTGGCTCAATGAGCAGTTCTTC.